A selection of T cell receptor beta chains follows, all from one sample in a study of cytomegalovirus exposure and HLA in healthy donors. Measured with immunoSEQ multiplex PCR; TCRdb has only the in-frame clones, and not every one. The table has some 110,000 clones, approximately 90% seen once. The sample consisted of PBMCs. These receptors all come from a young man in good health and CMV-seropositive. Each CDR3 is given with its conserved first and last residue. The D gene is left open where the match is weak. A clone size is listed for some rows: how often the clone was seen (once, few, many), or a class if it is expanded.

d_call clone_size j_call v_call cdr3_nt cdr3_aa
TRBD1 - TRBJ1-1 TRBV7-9 TGTGCCAGCAGCCTTCCGGGACAGGTCTTGGAAGCTTTCTTT CASSLPGQVLEAFF
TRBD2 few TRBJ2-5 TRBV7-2 TGTGCCAGCAGCTTCATCCTCTGGACTAGCGGGGGCCAAGAGACCCAGTACTTC CASSFILWTSGGQETQYF
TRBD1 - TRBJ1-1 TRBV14 TGTGCCAGCAGCCACGACAGGGGAACGGCTGAAGCTTTCTTT CASSHDRGTAEAFF
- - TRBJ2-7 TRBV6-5 TGTGCCAGCAGTTACTCGCGCCCAAGCGACTCCTACGAGCAGTACTTC CASSYSRPSDSYEQYF
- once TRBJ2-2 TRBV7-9 TGTGCCAGCAGCCCGACTAGTTGGAACACCGGGGAGCTGTTTTTT CASSPTSWNTGELFF
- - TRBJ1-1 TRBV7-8 TGTGCCAGCAGCACATCAGGGGCTCTAGGTATCACTGAAGCTTTCTTT CASSTSGALGITEAFF
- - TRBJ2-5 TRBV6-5 TGTGCCAGCAGTTCGACAGGGAGGGAGACCCAGTACTTC CASSSTGRETQYF
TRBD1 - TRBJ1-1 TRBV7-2 TGTGCCAGCAGCTTAGGGGACAGTTTGGAAGCTTTCTTT CASSLGDSLEAFF
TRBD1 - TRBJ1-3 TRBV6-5 TGTGCCAGCAGTTATCTAGGACAGGCATCTGGAAACACCATATATTTT CASSYLGQASGNTIYF
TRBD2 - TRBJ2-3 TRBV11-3 TGTGCCAGCAGCCGCAGGACTAGCGGGGACACAGATACGCAGTATTTT CASSRRTSGDTDTQYF
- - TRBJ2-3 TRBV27 TGTGCCAGCCGTATTGGCGGGAGCACAGATACGCAGTATTTT CASRIGGSTDTQYF
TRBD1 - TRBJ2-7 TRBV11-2 TGTGCCAGCAGCTTAGTACCCCCGGGACAGCCCAGCTCCTACGAGCAGTACTTC CASSLVPPGQPSSYEQYF
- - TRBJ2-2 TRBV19 TGTGCCAGTAGTAATAACAGGGTTCCGAACACCGGGGAGCTGTTTTTT CASSNNRVPNTGELFF
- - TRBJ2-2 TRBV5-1 TGCGCCAGCAGCTTGGCCCCCCGGTCCGGGGATCTTGGCGGGGAGCTGTTTTTT CASSLAPRSGDLGGELFF
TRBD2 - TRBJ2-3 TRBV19 TGTGCCAGTAGTATTAATCGACTAGCGGGGGCCGCGCGAGGCACAGATACGCAGTATTTT CASSINRLAGAARGTDTQYF
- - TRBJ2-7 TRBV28 TGTGCCAGCAGTTTATCGGGGAGTTTAAGGTACGAGCAGTACTTC CASSLSGSLRYEQYF